These 31 T cell receptor beta chains came from one sample sequenced in a study of cytomegalovirus exposure and HLA in healthy donors. PCR amplification relied on 60 Vbeta primers (plus 13 Jbeta primers). This table comes from immunoSEQ multiplex PCR, and its TCRdb copy is limited to in-frame clones, with some not included. The sample's table shows about 160,000 clones. The sequenced material came from PBMCs. Receptor source: an older woman in good health and CMV-seronegative.

The chain carries TRBV19 and TRBJ2-3, with unresolved D. There are 12 residues in the CDR3. The V end lost 4 bases, the J end lost 2 bases, and 4 bases lay between the germline ends. CDR1 and CDR2 from the germline V gene are LNHDA and SQIVND (reference sequence). CDR3 sequence reads: CASSRVTDTQYF. DNA of the CDR3: TGTGCCAGTAGTAGAGTCACAGATACGCAGTATTTT. The full variable domain, its missing parts supplied by reference TRBV19 and TRBJ2-3, is DGGITQSPKYLFRKEGQNVTLSCEQNLNHDAMYWYRQDPGQGLRLIYYSQIVNDFQKGDIAEGYSVSREKKESFPLTVTSAQKNPTAFYLCASSRVTDTQYFGPGTRLTVL.

In DNA form, the CDR3 reads TGCAGCGTTGTAGGCCAGGGAAGTGAAAAACTGTTTTTT. Amino acid sequence: CSVVGQGSEKLFF. The chain joins TRBV29-1 to TRBJ1-4, with a tentative D call TRBD1 (5 bases). CDR1 and CDR2 from the germline V gene are SQVTM and ANQGSEA. The V gene lost 4 bases and the J gene lost 7 bases, with 13 bases spanning the gap. There are 13 residues in the CDR3.

This chain connects TRBV18 to TRBJ1-1, with TRBD1 matching 7 bases. CDR1 is KGHSH and CDR2 is LQKENI in the germline V gene. The CDR3 sequence is 14 residues long. Trimming cost V 2 bases and J 3 bases; bases outside gene matches: 3. CDR3 sequence (DNA): TGTGCCAGCTCACCAAAGCAGGGGGACACTGAAGCTTTCTTT. Encoded protein: CASSPKQGDTEAFF. Full variable domain (outside the CDR3, taken from reference TRBV18 and TRBJ1-1): NAGVMQNPRHLVRRRGQEARLRCSPMKGHSHVYWYRQLPEEGLKFMVYLQKENIIDESGMPKERFSAEFPKEGPSILRIQQVVRGDSAAYFCASSPKQGDTEAFFGQGTRLTVV.

The chain uses TRBV20-1 and TRBJ1-2, with D unclear. Trimming pared 0 bases from V and 5 bases from J, leaving 4 bases between. CDR3 length: 11 amino acids. Germline V gene data show CDR1 as DFQATT and CDR2 as SNEGSKA (reference sequence). The CDR3 loop is CSARDRYGYTF. The CDR3 DNA reads TGCAGTGCTAGAGATAGATATGGCTACACCTTC.

The rearrangement uses TRBV5-1 and TRBJ2-7; 9 positions match TRBD2. Germline loops: CDR1 SGHRS, CDR2 YFSETQ. The J segment lost 0 bases and the V segment lost 3 bases, leaving 4 bases of the junction unmatched. The CDR3 sequence is 15 residues long. This CDR3 reads CASSSGLAFSYEQYF. Written as DNA, the CDR3 is TGCGCCAGCAGCTCGGGACTAGCCTTCTCCTACGAGCAGTACTTC.

This chain joins TRBV4-1 and TRBJ2-7; maybe TRBD2 (5 bases). In germline, CDR1 is MGHRA, CDR2 YSYEKL. The CDR3 has 18 amino acids. Trimming removed 1 base from V and 3 bases from J, with 22 bases in between. CDR3 in DNA: TGCGCCAGCAGCCAAGCCGAGGGCGCCGCCGCCTTTGACTACGAGCAGTACTTC. As protein: CASSQAEGAAAFDYEQYF.

The rearrangement joins TRBV7-8 to TRBJ2-6; D uncertain. This CDR3 spans 12 amino acids. Trimming removed 3 bases from V and 14 bases from J, with 11 bases in between. CDR1 SGHVS and CDR2 FQNEAQ come from the germline V gene. The DNA for the CDR3 is TGTGCCAGCAGCTTCGAGAGTACTTTCCTGACTTTC. Translated: CASSFESTFLTF.

The rearrangement joins TRBV7-9 to TRBJ2-1; 7 nucleotides agree with TRBD1. The germline V gene has CDR1 SEHNR and CDR2 FQNEAQ (reference sequence). This CDR3 has 16 residues. V lost 4 bases, J lost 7 bases, and 13 bases stayed unmatched. The CDR3 loop is CASSSPYRGLANEQFF. The CDR3 nucleotides are TGTGCCAGCAGCTCCCCTTACAGGGGCCTCGCTAATGAGCAGTTCTTC. The whole variable domain, filled in from reference TRBV7-9 and TRBJ2-1, reads DTGVSQNPRHKITKRGQNVTFRCDPISEHNRLYWYRQTLGQGPEFLTYFQNEAQLEKSRLLSDRFSAERPKGSFSTLEIQRTEQGDSAMYLCASSSPYRGLANEQFFGPGTRLTVL.

CDR3 DNA: TGTGCCAGCAGCTTATACAGGAGCACAGATACGCAGTATTTT. It encodes CASSLYRSTDTQYF. V is TRBV11-2 and J is TRBJ2-3, with a weak D call TRBD1 (5 bases). Germline CDR1 and CDR2: SGHAT and FQNNGV. The CDR3 is made up of 14 amino acids. Trimming removed 2 bases from V and 0 bases from J, with 6 bases in between.

This chain connects TRBV7-3 to TRBJ1-2, with D possibly TRBD1 on 5 matching bases. Germline V gene lookup returns CDR1 SGHTA and CDR2 FQGTGA. The CDR3 is 15 residues long. Between the trimmed V and J ends, which lost 4 bases and 4 bases, there was a span of 16 bases. Written as DNA, the CDR3 is TGTGCCAGCAGCTCCCCCGAACGGGGGAGCTATGGCTACACCTTC. The encoded protein is CASSSPERGSYGYTF.

The V gene is TRBV4-1, the J gene TRBJ2-2; D gene ambiguous. Germline V CDR1 and CDR2: MGHRA, YSYEKL. V shed 0 bases and J shed 4 bases, with 6 bases lying between them. This CDR3 is 14 amino acids long. In nucleotides, the CDR3 is TGCGCCAGCAGCCAAGAGGCAATCACCGGGGAGCTGTTTTTT. It specifies CASSQEAITGELFF.

The chain couples TRBV7-2 to TRBJ2-5; D not resolved. CDR1 is SGHTA, CDR2 FQGNSA, per germline. V lost 5 bases, J lost 5 bases, and 12 bases lay in between. The CDR3 contains 13 residues. The CDR3 bases are TGTGCCAGCAGCCTTTTACACGGGGAGACCCAGTACTTC. It yields the protein CASSLLHGETQYF.

The chain uses TRBV6-1 and TRBJ1-1, with TRBD1 as a possible D gene (6 bases). The CDR3 has 16 residues. V shed 4 bases and J shed 0 bases, with 15 bases lying between them. Germline values: CDR1 MNHNS, CDR2 SASEGT. This CDR3 reads CASSGNRVGMNTEAFF. In nucleotides, the CDR3 is TGTGCCAGCAGTGGTAACAGGGTGGGTATGAACACTGAAGCTTTCTTT.

The gene calls are TRBV12-5 and TRBJ1-3; 9 nucleotides line up with TRBD1. This CDR3 is built from 14 residues. The germline V gene encodes CDR1 LGHNT and CDR2 FRNRAP. With V trimmed by 5 bases and J by 5 bases, 4 bases remained unmatched. The CDR3 DNA reads as TGTGCTAGTGGTCCCGGGACAGGGAGAAACACCATATATTTT. This gives the protein CASGPGTGRNTIYF. The full variable domain, rest sourced from reference TRBV12-5 and TRBJ1-3, is DARVTQTPRHKVTEMGQEVTMRCQPILGHNTVFWYRQTMMQGLELLAYFRNRAPLDDSGMPKDRFSAEMPDATLATLKIQPSEPRDSAVYFCASGPGTGRNTIYFGEGSWLTVV.

The V gene is TRBV4-1, the J gene TRBJ2-1, with D possibly matching TRBD2 (6 bases). Trimming left V 3 bases short and J 8 bases short, with 14 bases between. CDR1 is MGHRA, CDR2 YSYEKL, per germline. The CDR3 totals 14 residues. The CDR3 sequence: CASSQGRGGHEQFF. DNA of the CDR3: TGCGCCAGCAGCCAGGGGCGGGGTGGGCATGAGCAGTTCTTC.

The rearrangement joins TRBV6-5 to TRBJ2-2; a possible D gene is TRBD2 (6 bases). The V gene's germline CDR1 is MNHEY and CDR2 SVGAGI. CDR3 length equals 14 residues. V was shortened by 5 bases and J by 6 bases, with 13 bases between the two germline ends. In DNA, the CDR3 is TGTGCCAGCAGTGACCGGGGCGGGGCCGGGGAGCTGTTTTTT. This codes for CASSDRGGAGELFF.

This rearrangement joins TRBV7-2 to TRBJ1-3; D perhaps matches TRBD1 (5 bases). Germline V gives CDR1 SGHTA, CDR2 FQGNSA. The V end lost 2 bases, the J end lost 0 bases, and 14 bases lay between the germline ends. The CDR3 has 17 residues. The CDR3 is CASSLRGGGYSGNTIYF. The CDR3 nucleotides are TGTGCCAGCAGCTTAAGGGGCGGGGGGTACTCTGGAAACACCATATATTTT.

The chain has TRBV2 and TRBJ1-3; a possible D gene is TRBD1 (5 bases). CDR3 size: 14 residues. With 8 bases removed from V and 2 bases from J, the gap between germline ends came to 13 bases. Germline V gene lookup returns CDR1 SNHLY and CDR2 FYNNEI. CDR3 in DNA: TGTGCCAGCGGGGCGCGGGGGGCTGGAAACACCATATATTTT. Translation: CASGARGAGNTIYF.

The CDR3 loop is CASSLEVDAVDSEAFF. CDR3 in DNA: TGCGCCAGCAGCTTGGAGGTTGATGCGGTGGACTCTGAAGCTTTCTTT. V usage is TRBV5-1 and J usage is TRBJ1-1; D gene unclear. This CDR3 spans 16 amino acids. Between the trimmed V and J ends, which lost 0 bases and 6 bases, there was a span of 18 bases. Germline-derived CDR1 and CDR2 are SGHRS and YFSETQ. The full variable domain, with the rest looked up from reference TRBV5-1 and TRBJ1-1, is KAGVTQTPRYLIKTRGQQVTLSCSPISGHRSVSWYQQTPGQGLQFLFEYFSETQRNKGNFPGRFSGRQFSNSRSEMNVSTLELGDSALYLCASSLEVDAVDSEAFFGQGTRLTVV.

The chain joins TRBV10-3 to TRBJ1-1; 8 bases fit TRBD1. The CDR3 runs 14 residues. V lost 4 bases and J lost 1; bases outside the gene matches: 2. In germline, CDR1 is ENHRY, CDR2 SYGVKD. The CDR3 region has the DNA TGTGCCATCAGTGTGGACAGGGAGAACACTGAAGCTTTCTTT. It specifies CAISVDRENTEAFF.

To note about this clone: Sequence at one end of the junction differs from germline and may be a read error. Other DNA variants within this sample encode the same CDR3. This rearrangement joins TRBV5-1 to TRBJ1-4, with a weak D call TRBD1 (6 bases). The CDR3 is 14 residues long. Germline V gene sequence: CDR1 SGHRS, CDR2 YFSETQ. CDR3 loop: CASSSGQNNEKLFF. As DNA, the CDR3 is TGCGCCAGTAGCTCCGGACAGAATAATGAAAAACTGTTTTTT.

V and J are TRBV7-8 and TRBJ2-7; TRBD1 matches 8 bases. The CDR3 is 15 residues long. J lost 3 bases, V lost 5 bases, and 9 bases had no gene match. From germline, CDR1 is SGHVS and CDR2 FQNEAQ. The CDR3 region has the DNA TGTGCCAGCAGCAGCACAGGGGGTAATTACTACGAGCAGTACTTC. This gives the protein CASSSTGGNYYEQYF.

V is TRBV5-1 and J is TRBJ2-7; D perhaps matches TRBD2 (5 bases). With 4 bases removed from V and 5 bases from J, the gap between germline ends came to 16 bases. Looked up from germline, CDR1 is SGHRS and CDR2 is YFSETQ. The CDR3 loop spans 14 amino acids. The DNA of the CDR3 is TGCGCCAGCAGCCTTATCGTCGGCGGGCACGAGCAGTACTTC. It is translated as CASSLIVGGHEQYF.

This chain connects TRBV19 to TRBJ1-1, with D perhaps TRBD1 (6 bases). Germline loops: CDR1 LNHDA, CDR2 SQIVND (reference sequence). The V and J ends lost 6 bases and 1 base respectively, with 9 bases between them. This CDR3 is built from 13 residues. CDR3 bases: TGTGCCAGTAGCGTACAGGGGAACACTGAAGCTTTCTTT. Its protein product is CASSVQGNTEAFF.

J is TRBJ2-1 and V is TRBV1; the table's TRBD2 call for D was not verified on the DNA. TRBV1 corresponds to a pseudogene. The CDR3 totals 14 residues. The CDR3 sequence: CTSSQACRENEQFF. In nucleotides, the CDR3 is TGCACCAGCAGCCAAGCCTGTAGGGAGAATGAGCAGTTCTTC.

The chain uses TRBV5-1 and TRBJ2-7; 11 nucleotides line up with TRBD2. The CDR3 contains 14 residues. Per the germline V gene, CDR1 is SGHRS and CDR2 is YFSETQ. Unmatched junction bases numbered 3, after V lost 4 bases and J lost 3 bases. CDR3 nucleotides: TGCGCCAGCAGCGGTAGCGGGGGGGACTACGAGCAGTACTTC. It yields the protein CASSGSGGDYEQYF.

This chain joins TRBV5-6 and TRBJ2-3; perhaps TRBD2 as D (5 bases). CDR3 length: 15 amino acids. Deletions cut 0 bases from V and 0 bases from J, with 8 bases between. Germline CDR1 reads SGHDT; CDR2 reads YYEEEE. The CDR3 spells CASSLVGGSTDTQYF. In nucleotides, the CDR3 is TGTGCCAGCAGCTTGGTGGGCGGGAGCACAGATACGCAGTATTTT.

The rearrangement uses TRBV7-8 and TRBJ1-5; TRBD1 might be the D (6 bases). V lost 5 bases and J lost 6, with 11 bases in between. The germline gives CDR1 SGHVS, CDR2 FQNEAQ. The CDR3 has 13 residues. The CDR3 region is CASSGTSVQPQHF. The CDR3 DNA reads TGTGCCAGCAGCGGGACATCCGTTCAGCCCCAGCATTTT.

CDR3: CASSLEDWPQHF. CDR3 nucleotide sequence: TGTGCCAGCAGCTTAGAGGACTGGCCCCAGCATTTT. The rearrangement joins TRBV7-9 to TRBJ1-5; D is uncertain. This CDR3 has 12 amino acids. From germline, CDR1 is SEHNR and CDR2 FQNEAQ (reference sequence). Deletions cut 1 base from V and 9 bases from J, with 7 bases between.

A word on this clone: The same CDR3 is also encoded by other DNA sequences in this sample. The rearrangement uses TRBV10-3 and TRBJ2-7; D may be TRBD1 (6 bases). CDR3 length equals 13 residues. In germline, CDR1 is ENHRY, CDR2 SYGVKD. Trimming cost V 4 bases and J 1 base, with 8 bases left between them. CDR3 sequence (DNA): TGTGCCATCAGTGCGGACAGTTCCTACGAGCAGTACTTC. This encodes CAISADSSYEQYF.

This chain joins TRBV27 and TRBJ2-1; a weak D match, TRBD2 (6 bases). Germline V gives CDR1 MNHEY, CDR2 SMNVEV (reference sequence). The CDR3 length is 16 residues. V was trimmed by 0 bases and J by 4 bases, leaving 13 bases between them. The CDR3 loop reads CASSLSYGGIYNEQFF. The DNA for the CDR3 is TGTGCCAGCAGTTTATCATACGGCGGGATTTACAATGAGCAGTTCTTC.